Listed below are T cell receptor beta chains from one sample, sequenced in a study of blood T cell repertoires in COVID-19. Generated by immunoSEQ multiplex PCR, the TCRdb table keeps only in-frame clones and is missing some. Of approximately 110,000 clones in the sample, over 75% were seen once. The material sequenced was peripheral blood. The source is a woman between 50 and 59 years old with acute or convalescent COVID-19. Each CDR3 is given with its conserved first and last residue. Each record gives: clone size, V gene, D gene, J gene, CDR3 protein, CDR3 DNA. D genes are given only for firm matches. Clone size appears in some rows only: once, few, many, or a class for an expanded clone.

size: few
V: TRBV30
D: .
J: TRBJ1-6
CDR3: CAWSVNTGPNSPLHF
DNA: TGTGCCTGGAGTGTGAACACAGGCCCGAATTCACCCCTCCACTTT

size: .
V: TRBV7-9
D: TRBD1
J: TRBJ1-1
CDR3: CASTMQGGNTEAFF
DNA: TGTGCCAGCACCATGCAGGGGGGGAACACTGAAGCTTTCTTT

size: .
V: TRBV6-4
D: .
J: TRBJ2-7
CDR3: CASSLIAGARGEQYF
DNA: TGTGCCAGCAGTTTAATAGCAGGGGCTCGGGGCGAGCAGTACTTC

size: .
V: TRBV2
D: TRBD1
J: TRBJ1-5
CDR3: CASSGYGQVGQPQHF
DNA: TGTGCCAGCAGTGGGTATGGACAGGTCGGCCAGCCCCAGCATTTT

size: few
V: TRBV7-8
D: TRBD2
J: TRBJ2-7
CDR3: CASSLGGGFEQYF
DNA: TGTGCCAGCAGCTTAGGGGGGGGGTTTGAGCAGTACTTC

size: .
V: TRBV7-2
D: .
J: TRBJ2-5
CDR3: CASSSNRGKETQYF
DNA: TGTGCCAGCAGCTCAAACCGGGGTAAAGAGACCCAGTACTTC

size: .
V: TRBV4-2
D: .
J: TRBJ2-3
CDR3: CASSQERGRLTDTQYF
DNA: TGTGCCAGCAGCCAAGAGCGGGGCCGCCTCACAGATACGCAGTATTTT

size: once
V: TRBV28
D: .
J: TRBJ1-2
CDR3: CASSLRQLDYGYTF
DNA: TGTGCCAGCAGTTTACGACAGCTGGACTATGGCTACACCTTC

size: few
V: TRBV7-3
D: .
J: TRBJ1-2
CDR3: CASSSPGEDYGYTF
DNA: TGTGCCAGCAGCTCCCCGGGGGAGGACTATGGCTACACCTTC

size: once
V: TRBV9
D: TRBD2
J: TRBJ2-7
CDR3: CASSGRGSYEQYF
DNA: TGTGCCAGCAGCGGGCGGGGGTCCTACGAGCAGTACTTC

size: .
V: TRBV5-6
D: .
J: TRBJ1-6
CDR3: CASSLETSGMSLHF
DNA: TGTGCCAGCAGCTTGGAGACGTCGGGGATGAGCCTCCACTTT

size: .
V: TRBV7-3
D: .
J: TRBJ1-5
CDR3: CASSTRGNQPQHF
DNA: TGTGCCAGCAGCACCAGGGGAAATCAGCCCCAGCATTTT

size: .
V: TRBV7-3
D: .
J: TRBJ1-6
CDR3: CASSALGGFRSPLHF
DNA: TGTGCCAGCAGCGCCTTGGGGGGGTTTCGATCACCCCTCCACTTT

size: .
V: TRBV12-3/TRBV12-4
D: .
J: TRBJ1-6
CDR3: CASSRSGSPLHF
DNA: TGTGCCAGCAGTCGGAGTGGTTCACCCCTCCACTTT

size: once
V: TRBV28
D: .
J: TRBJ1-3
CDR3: CASRIEGLSGNTIYF
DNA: TGTGCCAGCAGAATTGAGGGCTTATCTGGAAACACCATATATTTT

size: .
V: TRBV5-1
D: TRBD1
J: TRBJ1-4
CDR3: CASSSKTTQGAEGKLFF
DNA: TGCGCCAGCAGCTCCAAGACCACACAGGGGGCGGAGGGAAAACTGTTTTTT

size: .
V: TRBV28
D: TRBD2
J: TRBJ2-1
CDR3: CASSRRGARDEQFF
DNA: TGTGCCAGCAGCCGGCGGGGGGCGAGGGATGAGCAGTTCTTC

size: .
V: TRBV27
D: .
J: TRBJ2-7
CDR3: CASSLLGTQGYEQYF
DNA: TGTGCCAGCAGTTTATTAGGGACACAGGGTTACGAGCAGTACTTC

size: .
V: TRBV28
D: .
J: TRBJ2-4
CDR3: CASSSGGTPKSNIQYF
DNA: TGTGCCAGCAGTTCCGGCGGGACTCCGAAAAGTAACATTCAGTACTTC

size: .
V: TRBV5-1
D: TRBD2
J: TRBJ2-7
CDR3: CASSLEVTSGTPLGQYF
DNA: TGCGCCAGCAGCTTGGAGGTTACTAGCGGGACACCTCTGGGGCAGTACTTC

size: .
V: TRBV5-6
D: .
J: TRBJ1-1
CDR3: CASSLLGGDLFTEAFF
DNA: TGTGCCAGCAGCTTGCTAGGGGGGGACCTTTTCACTGAAGCTTTCTTT

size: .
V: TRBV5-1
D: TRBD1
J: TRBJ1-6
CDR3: CASHTGTGGSYNSPLHF
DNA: TGCGCCAGTCACACCGGGACAGGTGGATCCTATAATTCACCCCTCCACTTT